One sample yielded the 30 T cell receptor beta chains listed below, sequenced in a study of blood T cell repertoires in COVID-19. TCRdb's copy holds only in-frame clones and misses some; the assay was immunoSEQ multiplex PCR. The sample lists about 160,000 clones, approximately 90% occurring once. The material sequenced was peripheral blood. Receptor source: a woman aged 65 to 85 with COVID-19, enrolled during active disease.

V is TRBV9 and J is TRBJ1-2; 10 nucleotides align to TRBD1. The V gene end was trimmed by 0 bases and the J gene end by 7 bases; junction bases not matched to a gene: 6. The length of the CDR3 is 15 residues. In germline, CDR1 is SGDLS, CDR2 YYNGEE. DNA for the CDR3: TGTGCCAGCAGCGTAGCCCCGGGACAGGGGAGTGGCTACACCTTC. This translates into CASSVAPGQGSGYTF.

The chain carries TRBV19 and TRBJ1-4; D is unclear. V was shortened by 3 bases and J by 2 bases, with 7 bases between the two germline ends. This CDR3 contains 14 residues. Germline V gene lookup returns CDR1 LNHDA and CDR2 SQIVND (reference sequence). CDR3 nucleotides: TGTGCCAGTAGTATGACTTCTACTAATGAAAAACTGTTTTTT. Protein product: CASSMTSTNEKLFF.

The chain employs TRBV28 and TRBJ1-2, with 11 bases identical to TRBD1. CDR1 and CDR2 (germline): MDHEN, SYDVKM. This CDR3 is built from 14 residues. V dropped 5 bases and J dropped 14; count of bases not matched to a gene: 13. Written as DNA, the CDR3 is TGTGCCAGCAGTCGTAACCGGGACAGGGGGTTGGATACCTTC. Residues: CASSRNRDRGLDTF.

This clone was detected only once. The rearrangement links TRBV5-1 to TRBJ2-4; 7 nucleotides agree with TRBD1. The CDR3 sequence is 16 residues long. The junction had 10 bases not matched to a gene; V was cut back by 1 base and J by 6 bases. CDR1 is SGHRS and CDR2 is YFSETQ in the germline V gene. Here the CDR3 reads CASSLSGTVGGNIQYF. CDR3 nucleotides: TGCGCCAGCAGCTTGTCCGGGACAGTGGGTGGAAACATTCAGTACTTC. The variable domain in full, completed from reference TRBV5-1 and TRBJ2-4, reads KAGVTQTPRYLIKTRGQQVTLSCSPISGHRSVSWYQQTPGQGLQFLFEYFSETQRNKGNFPGRFSGRQFSNSRSEMNVSTLELGDSALYLCASSLSGTVGGNIQYFGAGTRLSVL.

The chain couples TRBV6-5 to TRBJ1-1; maybe TRBD1 (5 bases). Trimming removed 7 bases from V and 8 bases from J, with 14 bases in between. The CDR3 is 12 amino acids. CDR1 and CDR2 (germline): MNHEY, SVGAGI. The CDR3 loop reads CASTRYQGEAFF. The CDR3 DNA sequence: TGTGCCAGCACCCGATACCAGGGAGAAGCTTTCTTT.

The CDR3 nucleotides read TGTGCCAGCAGCTTGGTGGCAGGGGTCGGCGGCTACACCTTC. Translating gives CASSLVAGVGGYTF. This rearrangement joins TRBV5-5 to TRBJ1-2; D is perhaps TRBD1 (6 bases). Trimming took off 0 bases at V and 8 bases at J, with 14 bases between the two ends. CDR1 is SGHKS and CDR2 is YYEKEE in the germline V gene (reference sequence). The CDR3 sequence is 14 residues long.

This sequence joins TRBV28 and TRBJ2-7, with TRBD1 identical over 8 bases. V was clipped by 6 bases and J by 3 bases; unmatched bases: 10. The germline CDR1 and CDR2 sequences are MDHEN and SYDVKM. The CDR3 sequence is 15 residues long. CDR3 DNA sequence: TGTGCCAGCAGGGGCTCCGGGACAGGTCTCTACGAGCAGTACTTC. Encoded protein: CASRGSGTGLYEQYF.

This clone was found a few times. V gene TRBV6-5 combines with J gene TRBJ1-4; 8 nucleotides agree with TRBD1. CDR3 length: 12 amino acids. V lost 4 bases to trimming and J lost 10 bases; unmatched junction nucleotides: 2. Germline CDR1 is MNHEY and CDR2 is SVGAGI. The CDR3 nucleotides read TGTGCCAGCAGTTCAGACAGGGGAAAACTGTTTTTT. It translates to CASSSDRGKLFF.

The J gene is TRBJ2-7, the V gene TRBV18, with D possibly being TRBD1 (6 bases). CDR3 length: 16 residues. The V end was cut by 6 bases, the J end by 3 bases, with 21 bases between. Germline V gene sequence: CDR1 KGHSH, CDR2 LQKENI. The CDR3 sequence: CASSPFPGQSSYEQYF. The CDR3 region has the DNA TGTGCCAGCTCCCCTTTCCCCGGACAGAGTAGCTACGAGCAGTACTTC.

This clone was detected once. V is TRBV19 and J is TRBJ1-2; TRBD1 might be the D (5 bases). The V gene's germline CDR1 is LNHDA and CDR2 SQIVND (reference sequence). The CDR3 has 14 residues. V was shortened by 4 bases and J by 6 bases, with 15 bases between the two germline ends. In DNA, the CDR3 is TGTGCCAGTAGTAGTGCGGGGCAGTTGAATGGCTACACCTTC. Residues: CASSSAGQLNGYTF.

This chain connects TRBV7-2 to TRBJ2-1, with 8 bases lining up with TRBD2. The CDR3 consists of 16 residues. V lost 5 bases, J lost 2 bases, and 8 bases stayed unmatched. Germline CDR1 SGHTA, CDR2 FQGNSA. The CDR3 DNA is TGTGCCAGCAGCCCTCCCCCCGGGGGGGCCTACAATGAGCAGTTCTTC. It encodes CASSPPPGGAYNEQFF.

This chain connects TRBV7-8 to TRBJ1-1; no reliable D call. V lost 1 base and J lost 1, with 10 bases in between. Germline loops: CDR1 SGHVS, CDR2 FQNEAQ. This CDR3 spans 15 amino acids. CDR3 nucleotides: TGTGCCAGCAGCTTAGAAATTCGAGGGAACACTGAAGCTTTCTTT. It is translated as CASSLEIRGNTEAFF.

The V and J genes are TRBV29-1 and TRBJ2-4, with 9 bases fitting TRBD1. V was pared by 2 bases and J by 4 bases, with 6 bases of the junction left unmatched. Germline CDR1 reads SQVTM; CDR2 reads ANQGSEA. The CDR3 sequence is 15 residues long. The CDR3: CSVEKDRGGKNIQYF. CDR3 DNA: TGCAGCGTTGAAAAGGACAGGGGTGGAAAAAACATTCAGTACTTC.

This sequence joins TRBV4-1 and TRBJ2-5; 9 bases agree with TRBD1. Germline assignment: CDR1 MGHRA and CDR2 YSYEKL. This CDR3 is 15 amino acids long. J was trimmed by 2 bases and V by 1 base; bases with no gene match: 2. CDR3 region: CASSQAGTGQETQYF. The DNA for the CDR3 is TGCGCCAGCAGCCAAGCCGGGACAGGGCAAGAGACCCAGTACTTC.

Only one count was recorded for this clone. DNA of the CDR3: TGTGCCAGCAGCCCCACCGGGTCGTACTATGGCTACACCTTC. It yields the protein CASSPTGSYYGYTF. This sequence joins TRBV3-1 (or the pseudogene TRBV3-2) and TRBJ1-2; D is unresolved. V lost 4 bases and J lost 3, with 12 bases in between. This CDR3 has 14 amino acids. Germline CDR1 LGHDT, CDR2 YNNKEL (reference sequence).

This clone was counted between two and nine times. This chain connects TRBV11-2 to TRBJ1-1; no clear D. CDR3 size: 14 residues. Germline CDR1 and CDR2: SGHAT and FQNNGV. V lost 3 bases and J lost 6, with 14 bases in between. This chain's CDR3 is CASSFISTVAEAFF. CDR3 DNA sequence: TGTGCCAGCAGCTTCATTTCTACAGTCGCTGAAGCTTTCTTT.

This rearrangement joins TRBV2 to TRBJ2-2; weak D call: TRBD2 (5 bases). Germline-derived CDR1 and CDR2 are SNHLY and FYNNEI. CDR3 size: 16 residues. V was shortened by 5 bases and J by 1 base, with 14 bases between the two germline ends. CDR3 sequence: CASSWRGGGNTGELFF. As DNA, the CDR3 is TGTGCCAGCAGTTGGAGAGGTGGAGGGAACACCGGGGAGCTGTTTTTT.

The chain recombines TRBV3-1 (or the pseudogene TRBV3-2) with TRBJ1-4; D gene ambiguous. This CDR3 comprises 15 residues. Germline V gene sequence: CDR1 LGHDT, CDR2 YNNKEL (reference sequence). V was clipped by 3 bases and J by 7 bases, with 15 bases between them. The DNA of the CDR3 is TGTGCCAGCAGCCAGGGAGACGCTAGTGTTGAAAAACTGTTTTTT. Residues: CASSQGDASVEKLFF.

The chain uses TRBV2 and TRBJ2-5; TRBD1 matches 8 bases. Germline assignment: CDR1 SNHLY and CDR2 FYNNEI. The CDR3 totals 15 residues. The V gene end was trimmed by 5 bases and the J gene end by 4 bases; junction bases not matched to a gene: 9. The CDR3 DNA sequence: TGTGCCAGCAGTCGTGACAGGGGATGGGGAGAGACCCAGTACTTC. Its protein is CASSRDRGWGETQYF.

CDR3 in DNA: TGTGCCAGTAGATTTGAAGGGAGGGGGGTGAACACTGAAGCTTTCTTT. Translated, it gives CASRFEGRGVNTEAFF. J is TRBJ1-1 and V is TRBV19; a possible D gene is TRBD1 (6 bases). The V gene lost 6 bases and the J gene lost 0 bases, with 17 bases spanning the gap. The CDR3 totals 16 residues. Per germline, CDR1 LNHDA and CDR2 SQIVND (reference sequence).

The chain couples TRBV19 to TRBJ1-2, with a possible D match to TRBD1 (6 bases). Trimming removed 0 bases at V and 8 bases at J, with 16 bases between. Germline lookup yields CDR1 LNHDA and CDR2 SQIVND (reference sequence). This CDR3 region has 15 residues. The CDR3 here is CASSIDIGRGEGYTF. CDR3 in DNA: TGTGCCAGTAGTATAGATATCGGCAGGGGAGAAGGCTACACCTTC.

Here the CDR3 reads CASSQLPTGNTGELFF. CDR3 bases: TGTGCCAGCAGCCAGCTTCCGACAGGGAACACCGGGGAGCTGTTTTTT. The genes are TRBV3-1 (or the pseudogene TRBV3-2) and TRBJ2-2; TRBD1 is a possible D gene (6 bases). V lost 3 bases and J 1 base, leaving 12 bases between the germline ends. The CDR3 spans 16 residues. The germline gives CDR1 LGHDT, CDR2 YNNKEL (reference sequence).

This chain links TRBV25-1 with TRBJ1-4; no firm D call. This CDR3 comprises 11 residues. Trimming cost V 4 bases and J 8 bases, with 5 bases left between them. Germline CDR1 is MGHDK and CDR2 is SYGVNS. CDR3 amino acids: CASSVSEKLFF. The CDR3 DNA reads TGTGCCAGCAGTGTTAGCGAAAAACTGTTTTTT.

This sequence joins TRBV19 and TRBJ2-2; unclear D gene. CDR3 length equals 14 residues. CDR1 and CDR2 from the germline V gene are LNHDA and SQIVND (reference sequence). V was shortened by 5 bases and J by 0 bases, with 7 bases between the two germline ends. The CDR3 DNA sequence: TGTGCCAGTAGTCAGAACGCGAACACCGGGGAGCTGTTTTTT. This gives the protein CASSQNANTGELFF.

The rearrangement joins TRBV19 to TRBJ1-1, with unresolved D. The CDR3 is 13 residues long. Trimming removed 6 bases from V and 0 bases from J, with 8 bases in between. Germline lookup yields CDR1 LNHDA and CDR2 SQIVND (reference sequence). CDR3 loop: CASSNTVNTEAFF. The CDR3 DNA is TGTGCCAGTAGCAATACAGTGAACACTGAAGCTTTCTTT.

This chain joins TRBV5-6 and TRBJ1-2; a possible D gene is TRBD1 (6 bases). Germline assignment: CDR1 SGHDT and CDR2 YYEEEE. The V end lost 4 bases, the J end lost 8 bases, and 21 bases lay between the germline ends. The CDR3 consists of 15 residues. The CDR3 DNA follows: TGTGCCAGCAGCATGGTCTGGGGACATAGCTGGGGCTACACCTTC. Translating it yields CASSMVWGHSWGYTF.

The V gene is TRBV5-1, the J gene TRBJ2-5; 7 positions match TRBD1. V shed 0 bases, J shed 5 bases, and the junction held 1 base outside the gene matches. Germline V gene data show CDR1 as SGHRS and CDR2 as YFSETQ. This CDR3 is 13 amino acids long. CDR3 residues: CASSLARGETQYF. The CDR3 DNA follows: TGCGCCAGCAGCTTGGCCAGGGGGGAGACCCAGTACTTC. Full variable domain (rest looked up from reference TRBV5-1 and TRBJ2-5): KAGVTQTPRYLIKTRGQQVTLSCSPISGHRSVSWYQQTPGQGLQFLFEYFSETQRNKGNFPGRFSGRQFSNSRSEMNVSTLELGDSALYLCASSLARGETQYFGPGTRLLVL.

This clone has just one count. This chain joins TRBV3-1 (or the pseudogene TRBV3-2) and TRBJ1-3; the match to TRBD1 covers 9 bases. The trim removed 4 bases at V and 0 bases at J, leaving 7 bases unmatched. CDR1 and CDR2 (germline): LGHDT, YNNKEL (reference sequence). The CDR3 has 17 amino acids. CDR3 sequence (DNA): TGTGCCAGCAGCCCTCACAGGGGGCAAAACTCTGGAAACACCATATATTTT. It yields the protein CASSPHRGQNSGNTIYF.

This sequence joins TRBV5-1 and TRBJ2-3, with TRBD1 matching 8 bases. Germline V gives CDR1 SGHRS, CDR2 YFSETQ. The CDR3 contains 17 residues. With 4 bases clipped from V and 0 bases from J, the junction kept 10 bases outside the gene matches. CDR3 bases: TGCGCCAGCAGCACAAGGGGGACAGGCCCTAGCACAGATACGCAGTATTTT. Translated: CASSTRGTGPSTDTQYF. Filled out from reference TRBV5-1 and TRBJ2-3, the complete variable domain reads KAGVTQTPRYLIKTRGQQVTLSCSPISGHRSVSWYQQTPGQGLQFLFEYFSETQRNKGNFPGRFSGRQFSNSRSEMNVSTLELGDSALYLCASSTRGTGPSTDTQYFGPGTRLTVL.

This chain connects TRBV20-1 to TRBJ2-5; TRBD1 is a possible D gene (6 bases). Trimming took 3 bases from V and 3 from J, leaving 8 bases between them. Germline-derived CDR1 and CDR2 are DFQATT and SNEGSKA (reference sequence). This CDR3 spans 12 amino acids. In nucleotides, the CDR3 is TGCAGTGCTAGTTACAGGGAAGAGACCCAGTACTTC. Its protein is CSASYREETQYF.